The 32 T cell receptor beta chains given below trace back to one sample, sequenced in a study of regulatory T cells. The PCR used 52 TRBV and 13 TRBJ primers. Some clones are missing from TCRdb's copy, which holds only in-frame ones; the method was immunoSEQ multiplex PCR. The data show some 10,000 clones, about 80% seen once. The sample consisted of CD8+ T cells sorted from blood. These receptors all come from a person under 35 with CD3G deficiency.

The CDR3 sequence: CASSLVRLAVHTDTQYF. CDR3 DNA sequence: TGCGCCAGCAGCTTGGTTCGACTAGCGGTTCACACAGATACGCAGTATTTT. The rearrangement links TRBV5-1 to TRBJ2-3; 9 bases map to TRBD2. After removal of 0 bases from V and 2 bases from J, the junction contained 7 bases not matched to a gene. Germline assignment: CDR1 SGHRS and CDR2 YFSETQ. The CDR3 has 17 residues.

The gene calls are TRBV5-1 and TRBJ2-2; D not resolved. V was cut by 5 bases and J by 1 base, with 6 bases left in between. Per the germline V gene, CDR1 is SGHRS and CDR2 is YFSETQ. The CDR3 loop spans 13 amino acids. The CDR3 DNA reads as TGCGCCAGCAGGGCAGAGAACACCGGGGAGCTGTTTTTT. Amino acids: CASRAENTGELFF.

This rearrangement joins TRBV11-2 to TRBJ1-1; D gene unclear. Trimming took off 3 bases at V and 4 bases at J, with 9 bases between the two ends. CDR1 SGHAT and CDR2 FQNNGV come from the germline V gene. CDR3 length equals 13 residues. The CDR3 DNA reads as TGTGCCAGCAGCTTTGGAACGTCCACTGAAGCTTTCTTT. It yields the protein CASSFGTSTEAFF.

V is TRBV18 and J is TRBJ2-3; D not resolved. V was cut by 4 bases and J by 2 bases, with 7 bases left in between. CDR3 length: 13 amino acids. Germline assignment: CDR1 KGHSH and CDR2 LQKENI. The CDR3 nucleotides read TGTGCCAGCTCACTCGGAATCACAGATACGCAGTATTTT. It yields the protein CASSLGITDTQYF.

V and J are TRBV5-1 and TRBJ1-1; D ambiguous. CDR3 length equals 15 residues. V was clipped by 2 bases and J by 3 bases, with 14 bases between them. Germline CDR1 is SGHRS and CDR2 is YFSETQ. The CDR3 sequence: CASSFGDGRDTEAFF. The CDR3, as DNA: TGCGCCAGCAGCTTCGGTGACGGGCGGGACACTGAAGCTTTCTTT.

The chain combines TRBV19 with TRBJ2-2, with a weak D call TRBD2 (6 bases). The CDR3 has 14 amino acids. V was shortened by 8 bases and J by 5 bases, with 15 bases between the two germline ends. Germline V gives CDR1 LNHDA, CDR2 SQIVND (reference sequence). The CDR3 nucleotides are TGTGCCAGTGGAGTCTCCGGGGGAACCGGGGAGCTGTTTTTT. Protein sequence: CASGVSGGTGELFF.

By share, this clone counts as medium-sized. The chain uses TRBV6-1 and TRBJ1-6, with D unresolved. The V end was cut by 2 bases, the J end by 11 bases, with 13 bases between. The germline gives CDR1 MNHNS, CDR2 SASEGT. This CDR3 has 14 residues. The CDR3 DNA reads as TGTGCCAGCAGTGAAAGTCCCGACTGGGCACCCCTCCACTTT. Its translation is CASSESPDWAPLHF.

This clone was observed a few times. The V gene is TRBV9, the J gene TRBJ1-3; 8 positions agree with TRBD1. V lost 3 bases, J lost 3 bases, and 5 bases stayed unmatched. The germline CDR1 and CDR2 sequences are SGDLS and YYNGEE. The CDR3 sequence is 15 residues long. CDR3 in amino acids: CASSAGTGVGNTIYF. For the CDR3, the DNA is TGTGCCAGCAGCGCAGGGACAGGAGTTGGAAACACCATATATTTT. Full variable domain (remainder filled in from reference TRBV9 and TRBJ1-3): DSGVTQTPKHLITATGQRVTLRCSPRSGDLSVYWYQQSLDQGLQFLIQYYNGEERAKGNILERFSAQQFPDLHSELNLSSLELGDSALYFCASSAGTGVGNTIYFGEGSWLTVV.

V gene TRBV28 combines with J gene TRBJ1-2, with 7 bases identical to TRBD1. With 8 bases clipped from V and 8 bases from J, the junction kept 11 bases outside the gene matches. Germline CDR1 MDHEN, CDR2 SYDVKM. This CDR3 is built from 13 residues. CDR3 sequence: CASQHHRGVGYTF. CDR3 sequence (DNA): TGTGCCAGCCAACACCACAGGGGAGTCGGCTACACCTTC.

This chain connects TRBV28 to TRBJ2-1; 8 positions match TRBD2. This CDR3 has 14 amino acids. CDR1 is MDHEN, CDR2 SYDVKM, per germline. Unmatched junction bases numbered 2, after V lost 2 bases and J lost 5 bases. CDR3 sequence reads: CASSLLAGNNEQFF. DNA for the CDR3: TGTGCCAGCAGTTTACTAGCGGGCAACAATGAGCAGTTCTTC.

The chain carries TRBV19 and TRBJ1-5; D perhaps matches TRBD1 (5 bases). CDR1 LNHDA and CDR2 SQIVND come from the germline V gene (reference sequence). V was cut by 3 bases and J by 2 bases, with 11 bases left in between. CDR3 length: 15 amino acids. This CDR3 is CASSIGGVGNQPQHF. CDR3 DNA sequence: TGTGCCAGTAGTATCGGAGGGGTCGGCAATCAGCCCCAGCATTTT.

J is TRBJ2-5 and V is TRBV4-1; 8 nucleotides agree with TRBD1. The last part of the DNA fits TRBJ2-7 better; the J call may be wrong. CDR1 and CDR2 from the germline V gene are MGHRA and YSYEKL. CDR3 length: 14 amino acids. CDR3 in DNA: TGCGCCAGCAGCCCCAGACAGGGGTCCTACGAGCAGTACTTC. It encodes CASSPRQGSYEQYF.

This chain uses TRBV28 with TRBJ2-7, with D unclear. The V end was cut by 6 bases, the J end by 2 bases, with 14 bases between. This CDR3 is built from 14 residues. From germline, CDR1 is MDHEN and CDR2 SYDVKM. Here the CDR3 reads CASSSLLSPYEQYF. The DNA for the CDR3 is TGTGCCAGCAGCTCCCTACTGAGCCCCTACGAGCAGTACTTC. Variable domain in full (rest from reference TRBV28 and TRBJ2-7): DVKVTQSSRYLVKRTGEKVFLECVQDMDHENMFWYRQDPGLGLRLIYFSYDVKMKEKGDIPEGYSVSREKKERFSLILESASTNQTSMYLCASSSLLSPYEQYFGPGTRLTVT.

J is TRBJ1-6 and V is TRBV7-6; 7 bases agree with TRBD1. There are 20 residues in the CDR3. V lost 4 bases, J lost 0 bases, and 15 bases stayed unmatched. Germline V CDR1 and CDR2: SGHVS, FNYEAQ. CDR3 coding DNA: TGTGCCAGCAGCTCGATCGGGACAGCCACCCCCTCCTCCTATAATTCACCCCTCCACTTT. Translation: CASSSIGTATPSSYNSPLHF. The full variable domain, completed using reference TRBV7-6 and TRBJ1-6, is GAGVSQSPRYKVTKRGQDVALRCDPISGHVSLYWYRQALGQGPEFLTYFNYEAQQDKSGLPNDRFSAERPEGSISTLTIQRTEQRDSAMYRCASSSIGTATPSSYNSPLHFGNGTRLTVT.

This clone has only one observation. CDR3 sequence (DNA): TGTGCCAGAACTCAGGGGAAAGTAACCTACGAGCAGTACTTC. The encoded protein is CARTQGKVTYEQYF. The genes are TRBV7-9 and TRBJ2-5; the D gene is possibly TRBD1 (6 bases). The J call is doubtful: the DNA matches TRBJ2-7 better. The CDR3 totals 14 residues. Germline V gene lookup returns CDR1 SEHNR and CDR2 FQNEAQ (reference sequence).

There are a few counts of this clone. The chain couples TRBV6-1 to TRBJ2-1, with D possibly matching TRBD2 (6 bases). This CDR3 comprises 15 residues. The germline V gene has CDR1 MNHNS and CDR2 SASEGT. Trimming took 4 bases from V and 0 from J, leaving 10 bases between them. The CDR3 DNA is TGTGCCAGCAGTGCGTGGAGGGGCTCCTACAATGAGCAGTTCTTC. Translation gives CASSAWRGSYNEQFF.

The rearrangement uses TRBV28 and TRBJ1-1; possible D gene TRBD1, 6 bases. The CDR3 is 13 amino acids. Germline CDR1 MDHEN, CDR2 SYDVKM. Trimming pared 5 bases from V and 3 bases from J, leaving 10 bases between. The CDR3 DNA follows: TGTGCCAGCAGTCCTACAGGGTACACTGAAGCTTTCTTT. As protein: CASSPTGYTEAFF.

This chain connects TRBV7-9 to TRBJ2-1, with no clear D. The germline CDR1 and CDR2 sequences are SEHNR and FQNEAQ (reference sequence). The CDR3 consists of 13 residues. Trimming took off 5 bases at V and 9 bases at J, with 14 bases between the two ends. CDR3 sequence reads: CASSLGAYGEQFF. CDR3 nucleotide sequence: TGTGCCAGCAGCCTTGGAGCGTATGGTGAGCAGTTCTTC.

This chain joins TRBV28 and TRBJ2-7; 11 bases map to TRBD2. This CDR3 has 14 residues. Germline values: CDR1 MDHEN, CDR2 SYDVKM. J lost 6 bases, V lost 2 bases, and 3 bases had no gene match. The CDR3 DNA sequence: TGTGCCAGCAGTTTAACTAGCGGGAGTCGCGAGCAGTACTTC. It specifies CASSLTSGSREQYF.

The chain couples TRBV9 to TRBJ2-6; 12 nucleotides agree with TRBD1. The CDR3 runs to 17 residues. From germline, CDR1 is SGDLS and CDR2 YYNGEE. Trimming removed 3 bases from V and 2 bases from J; junction bases left unmatched: 3. The CDR3 reads CASSAGTGGAGANVLTF. CDR3 DNA: TGTGCCAGCAGCGCCGGGACAGGGGGCGCTGGGGCCAACGTCCTGACTTTC.

The CDR3 sequence: CASSEKGTLEQYF. Written as DNA, the CDR3 is TGTGCCAGCAGTGAAAAGGGGACCCTCGAGCAGTACTTC. The V gene is TRBV6-5, the J gene TRBJ2-7; D assignment may be TRBD1 or TRBD2 (5 bases each). There are 13 residues in the CDR3. The germline gives CDR1 MNHEY, CDR2 SVGAGI. V shed 5 bases and J shed 6 bases, with 14 bases lying between them.

This clone was seen only a few times. This sequence joins TRBV10-3 and TRBJ2-2; 8 bases are shared with TRBD2. The CDR3 extends over 14 amino acids. The J segment lost 3 bases and the V segment lost 9 bases, leaving 6 bases of the junction unmatched. The V gene's germline CDR1 is ENHRY and CDR2 SYGVKD. The CDR3: CAIQRERHTGELFF. Written as DNA, the CDR3 is TGTGCCATTCAGCGGGAGAGGCACACCGGGGAGCTGTTTTTT.

V and J are TRBV7-8 and TRBJ2-5; D possibly corresponds to TRBD2 (5 bases). This CDR3 is built from 13 residues. The V end lost 5 bases, the J end lost 2 bases, and 9 bases lay between the germline ends. Germline V gene sequence: CDR1 SGHVS, CDR2 FQNEAQ. In nucleotides, the CDR3 is TGTGCCAGCAGCCGGGAACTGCAAGAGACCCAGTACTTC. Protein product: CASSRELQETQYF.

A note on this clone: Other DNA sequences in this sample translate to the same CDR3. The V call is TRBV28, the J call TRBJ2-1; D not resolved. CDR3 length: 12 amino acids. V lost 5 bases and J 4 bases, leaving 6 bases between the germline ends. Germline V gives CDR1 MDHEN, CDR2 SYDVKM. CDR3 residues: CASSLGYNEQFF. Written as DNA, the CDR3 is TGTGCCAGCAGTCTGGGATACAATGAGCAGTTCTTC.

The genes are TRBV7-9 and TRBJ2-1, with 9 bases lining up with TRBD1. Germline-derived CDR1 and CDR2 are SEHNR and FQNEAQ (reference sequence). The CDR3 has 15 residues. V dropped 4 bases and J dropped 1; count of bases not matched to a gene: 2. The CDR3 region is CASSSGQGSYNEQFF. CDR3 bases: TGTGCCAGCAGCTCCGGACAGGGGTCCTACAATGAGCAGTTCTTC.

The V and J genes are TRBV7-9 and TRBJ1-2; D remains ambiguous. Germline CDR1 SEHNR, CDR2 FQNEAQ (reference sequence). The CDR3 has 12 amino acids. With 1 base removed from V and 6 bases from J, the gap between germline ends came to 6 bases. The CDR3 DNA is TGTGCCAGCAGCTTAGGGGGAAATGGCTACACCTTC. Amino acid sequence: CASSLGGNGYTF.

Only a few counts were recorded for this clone. CDR3 DNA sequence: TGTGCCAGTAGCCGGGGAGGGCTTGGCAATCAGCCCCAGCATTTT. The encoded protein is CASSRGGLGNQPQHF. The chain joins TRBV19 to TRBJ1-5; D is undetermined. This CDR3 is 15 amino acids long. Germline assignment: CDR1 LNHDA and CDR2 SQIVND (reference sequence). V was pared by 6 bases and J by 2 bases, with 14 bases between.

This chain uses TRBV28 with TRBJ2-7; weak D call: TRBD1 (5 bases). Germline CDR1 reads MDHEN; CDR2 reads SYDVKM. Trimming pared 6 bases from V and 1 base from J, leaving 16 bases between. This CDR3 region has 15 residues. CDR3 DNA: TGTGCCAGCAGCCCTGGGGCGACCCTGTCCTACGAGCAGTACTTC. Amino acids: CASSPGATLSYEQYF.

This chain connects TRBV10-1 to TRBJ1-3; TRBD1 matches 9 bases. The length of the CDR3 is 14 residues. Germline V CDR1 and CDR2: WNHNN, SYGVQD (reference sequence). J lost 4 bases, V lost 6 bases, and 4 bases had no gene match. The CDR3, as DNA: TGCGCCAGCAGGGTAACAGGGGGCGGAAACACCATATATTTT. This codes for CASRVTGGGNTIYF.

This clone was observed a single time. This chain links TRBV19 with TRBJ2-5, with D maybe TRBD2 (5 bases). V was cut by 1 base and J by 5 bases, with 8 bases left in between. CDR1 is LNHDA and CDR2 is SQIVND in the germline V gene (reference sequence). This CDR3 region has 13 residues. The CDR3 here is CASSIVPGETQYF. The CDR3 DNA reads TGTGCCAGTAGTATAGTTCCGGGGGAGACCCAGTACTTC.

The chain is built from TRBV6-1 and TRBJ1-2; TRBD1 might be the D (5 bases). The germline gives CDR1 MNHNS, CDR2 SASEGT. The CDR3 length is 14 residues. V was trimmed by 5 bases and J by 8 bases, leaving 18 bases between them. CDR3 nucleotides: TGTGCCAGCAGTACCACAGGCATACCTTCGGGCTACACCTTC. This sequence encodes CASSTTGIPSGYTF.

This clone was observed a handful of times. This chain uses TRBV7-8 with TRBJ2-7; no clear D. The V and J ends lost 4 bases and 5 bases respectively, with 12 bases between them. CDR3 length equals 13 residues. Germline loops: CDR1 SGHVS, CDR2 FQNEAQ. Here the CDR3 DNA reads TGTGCCAGCAGCTCCAGATTAACAGACGAGCAGTACTTC. Its translation is CASSSRLTDEQYF.